This T cell receptor beta chain comes out of a study of Graves' ophthalmopathy and Graves' hyperthyroidism. The germline gives CDR1 SGDLS, CDR2 YYNGEE. The CDR3 is 14 residues long. J lost 6 bases, V lost 3 bases, and 3 bases had no gene match. Over 18 months of follow-up, stable hyperthyroidism required that no ophthalmopathy appear. CDR3 regions of TCR beta were amplified from RNA transcripts. The library came from an HTBI-primed first-round RT-PCR and a second-round multiplex PCR. TCRdb redid the calling of the multiplex PCR reads with MiXCR, one entry per CDR3 protein. The sample records hundreds of thousands of distinct CDR3 sequences, 15% being singletons.

The sequence was obtained from a woman aged 18-29 years with stable Graves' hyperthyroidism. The sequencing input was peripheral blood. The gene calls are TRBV9 and TRBJ2-7; the match to TRBD2 covers 13 bases. The chain's CDR3 is CASSAGTSGAEQYF. CDR3 DNA sequence: TGTGCCAGCAGCGCGGGGACTAGCGGGGCCGAGCAGTACTTC.